Listed below are T cell receptor beta chains from one sample, sequenced in a study of beta chain features in type 1 diabetes. Assay: immunoSEQ multiplex PCR; the TCRdb copy retains only in-frame clones and omits some. The data show about 140,000 clones, 9% to 10% seen once. Sequencing was performed on central memory CD4+ T cells from blood. Source of these receptors: a woman in her forties in good health. Each CDR3 is given with its conserved first and last residue. D genes are given only for firm matches. Only some rows state a clone size, as once, few, many or a class for expanded clones.

>TRBV29-1|TRBJ2-7|TRBD2|few
TGCAGCGTTGGAGGTAGCGGGGGATGGGAGCAGTACTTC
CSVGGSGGWEQYF
>TRBV6-5|TRBJ2-5|NA|few
TGTGCCAGCAGTTCCCCGACAGGAGGTCAAGAGACCCAGTACTTC
CASSSPTGGQETQYF
>TRBV6-1|TRBJ1-1|NA|few
TGTGCCAGCAGTCCTACGGGGGTGAACACTGAAGCTTTCTTT
CASSPTGVNTEAFF
>TRBV10-3|TRBJ1-3|TRBD1|NA
TGTGCCATCAGTAATATCGACAGGGCGAGAGCTGGAAACACCATATATTTT
CAISNIDRARAGNTIYF
>TRBV7-9|TRBJ1-4|TRBD1|NA
TGTGCCAGCAGCACAACAGGGGAGGCATATGAAAAACTGTTTTTT
CASSTTGEAYEKLFF
>TRBV7-9|TRBJ1-5|NA|few
TGTGCCAGCAGCTCCGATAGCATCACGCAGCCCCAGCATTTT
CASSSDSITQPQHF
>TRBV6-1|TRBJ2-3|NA|few
TGTGCCAGCAGAGGACAGAGCACAGATACGCAGTATTTT
CASRGQSTDTQYF
>TRBV9|TRBJ1-1|NA|NA
TGTGCCAGCAGCGCTAGGTGGGGGGACACTGAAGCTTTCTTT
CASSARWGDTEAFF
>TRBV6-6|TRBJ2-1|NA|few
TGTGCCAGCAGTTACGATTTGTCCTCGTCCAGGTTCTTC
CASSYDLSSSRFF
>TRBV10-3|TRBJ2-5|NA|few
TGTGCCAGCCGGGACAACCAAGAGACCCAGTACTTC
CASRDNQETQYF
>TRBV19|TRBJ2-2|TRBD2|NA
TGTGCCAGTAATGGGGGAGGGGCTCGGGCCGGGGAGCTGTTTTTT
CASNGGGARAGELFF
>TRBV6-4|TRBJ1-6|NA|NA
TGTGCCAGCAGCGACTCTAGTACTTCACCCCTCCACTTT
CASSDSSTSPLHF
>TRBV2|TRBJ1-5|NA|NA
TGTGCCAGCAGTGATGCTGGGAGCCGGTATAGCAATCAGCCCCAGCATTTT
CASSDAGSRYSNQPQHF
>TRBV2|TRBJ2-2|NA|NA
TGTGCCAGCAGTTCGGGTTCGGGGACCGGGGAGCTGTTTTTT
CASSSGSGTGELFF
>TRBV5-1|TRBJ1-1|NA|few
TGCGCCAGCAGCATCGCTGGGGCGACTGAAGCTTTCTTT
CASSIAGATEAFF
>TRBV5-1|TRBJ2-6|NA|NA
TGCGCCAGCAGCTTGAGGGGGGGCGCTGGGGCCAACGTCCTGACTTTC
CASSLRGGAGANVLTF
>TRBV18|TRBJ2-7|NA|NA
TGTGCCAGCTCACCACGGGGGGTCTCCTACGAGCAGTACTTC
CASSPRGVSYEQYF
>TRBV7-9|TRBJ2-1|TRBD1|NA
TGTGCCAGCAGCTTAGGGGGACAGGTGAATGAGCAGTTCTTC
CASSLGGQVNEQFF
>TRBV6-5|TRBJ2-2|TRBD1|few
TGTGCCAGCAGTCGAGGACAGGGGGGAACCGGGGAGCTGTTTTTT
CASSRGQGGTGELFF
>TRBV2|TRBJ2-3|TRBD2|NA
TGTGCCAGCAATAAACTAGCGACTAGCACAGATACGCAGTATTTT
CASNKLATSTDTQYF
>TRBV29-1|TRBJ1-5|NA|few
TGCAGCGTCGCGAACCAAAATCAGCCCCAGCATTTT
CSVANQNQPQHF
>TRBV10-3|TRBJ2-3|TRBD1|NA
TGTGCCATCGGCGCGGGACAGGGGGCTTCTAGCACAGATACGCAGTATTTT
CAIGAGQGASSTDTQYF
>TRBV9|TRBJ1-2|NA|NA
TGTGCCAGCAGCGTAGGTGTGGTATCGGCTAACTATGGCTACACCTTC
CASSVGVVSANYGYTF
>TRBV7-9|TRBJ1-1|TRBD1|few
TGTGCCAGCAGCCTTACAGGGGACGTAGCTTTCTTT
CASSLTGDVAFF
>TRBV6-1|TRBJ1-1|NA|NA
TGTGCCAGCAGTTTATTACATGGTGAAGCTTTCTTT
CASSLLHGEAFF
>TRBV4-3|TRBJ1-5|NA|few
TGCGCCAGCAGCCAAGATCTTAATCAGCCCCAGCATTTT
CASSQDLNQPQHF
>TRBV11-2|TRBJ2-3|TRBD2|NA
TGTGCCAGCAGCCGTTCCGGTAGCGGGGGGCGGGATACGCAGTATTTT
CASSRSGSGGRDTQYF
>TRBV29-1|TRBJ1-6|NA|few
TGCAGCGTTCAGCAGGGGAATAATTCACCCCTCCACTTT
CSVQQGNNSPLHF
>TRBV21-1|TRBJ2-3|NA|few
TGTGCCAGCAGTAAGCCGCCGGGACTGAAGATTAGGTATACGCAGTATTTT
CASSKPPGLKIRYTQYF
>TRBV4-1|TRBJ2-7|NA|few
TGCGCCAGCAGCCAAGTCCCGAGTACGTCGGGGGGCCGCAACGAGCAGTACTTC
CASSQVPSTSGGRNEQYF
>TRBV7-2|TRBJ2-1|TRBD2|NA
TGTGCCAGCAGCTCCAGACTAGCGGGGGCAAAGTTCTTC
CASSSRLAGAKFF
>TRBV5-1|TRBJ2-7|NA|NA
TGCGCCAGCAGCTTGGTCCCAGGGGCCTACGAGCAGTACTTC
CASSLVPGAYEQYF
>TRBV2|TRBJ1-5|NA|NA
TGTGCCAGCAGCTCCAGGGGCGATCAGCCCCAGCATTTT
CASSSRGDQPQHF
>TRBV11-2|TRBJ2-7|NA|few
TGTGCCAGCAGCCTGGCCCAGGGGGAGCAGTACTTC
CASSLAQGEQYF
>TRBV2|TRBJ1-6|TRBD1|NA
TGTGCCAGCAAAGGACAGGGTAATTCACCCCTCCACTTT
CASKGQGNSPLHF
>TRBV4-1|TRBJ2-3|NA|few
TGCGCCAGCAGCCAAGGTGACAGAACAGATACGCAGTATTTT
CASSQGDRTDTQYF
>TRBV4-3|TRBJ1-5|NA|few
TGCGCCAGCAGCTTAGACTCCCGGGGCAATCAGCCCCAGCATTTT
CASSLDSRGNQPQHF
>TRBV5-1|TRBJ2-4|TRBD2|NA
TGCGCCAGCAGCTTGGATGGGGGGGTGGCCAAAAACATTCAGTACTTC
CASSLDGGVAKNIQYF
>TRBV27|TRBJ1-2|NA|NA
TGTGCCAGCAGTTGGAGGGGAGCCCTTGGTGGCTACACCTTC
CASSWRGALGGYTF
>TRBV7-2|TRBJ2-3|NA|NA
TGTGCCAGCAGCTTTGGCAGCGCCGTAAGGTCAGATACGCAGTATTTT
CASSFGSAVRSDTQYF